The 32 T cell receptor beta chains given below trace back to one sample, sequenced in a study of tumor-infiltrating lymphocytes in primary liver carcinoma (dated by TCRdb to 2017 to 2019). Total RNA and DNA were co-extracted without cell sorting from around 20-30 mg of bulk tissue using the AllPrep DNA/RNA mini kit. The data were produced on an Illumina HiSeq 2500. Starting from about 500 ng total RNA, TCRbeta-specific cDNA was produced by reverse transcription with a constant-region primer and ProtoScript II reverse transcriptase. Three nested multiplex PCR rounds, following a slightly modified ARM-PCR procedure, were used to build the TCRbeta libraries. The first two PCR rounds used multiplex TRBV1-TRBV30 forward primers with a Cbeta reverse primer, each for approximately 11 cycles. TCRdb passed the public sequencing reads through fastp at Q25 and MiXCR, retaining productive beta sequences. Here each entry gathers all rows of one CDR3 protein and keeps the most common genes and DNA. Within this sample are tens of thousands of distinct CDR3 sequences, with 70% to 85% of them counted one time only. 25% to 30% of the sample is held by the ten biggest clonotypes.

Material: liver tumor tissue from sampling region 5. Explained via the paper, the cell subset or site label denotes: tumor region T5, tumor centre. Every receptor here comes from a man aged 35-49 years with primary liver carcinoma and hepatitis B virus infection.

At least ten counts were recorded for this clonotype. The rearrangement uses TRBV6-5 and TRBJ2-4; D is uncertain. CDR1 MNHEY and CDR2 SVGAGI come from the germline V gene. Trimming removed 2 bases from V and 3 bases from J, with 14 bases in between. CDR3 length: 16 amino acids. CDR3 sequence: CASSYQAGPGKNIQYF. CDR3 DNA: TGTGCCAGCAGTTACCAAGCAGGACCGGGCAAAAACATTCAGTACTTC.

The chain joins TRBV6-5 to TRBJ2-7; TRBD2 matches at 8 bases. The length of the CDR3 is 13 residues. Trimming removed 10 bases from V and 3 bases from J; junction bases left unmatched: 8. Germline CDR1 is MNHEY and CDR2 is SVGAGI. DNA for the CDR3: TGTGCCAAAAGCCAAAGCGGGAGCTACGAGCAGTACTTC. It codes for CAKSQSGSYEQYF.

Notes on this clonotype: One base away lies a much larger clone, so this may be a sequencing read error. The chain employs TRBV5-1 and TRBJ2-5, with 13 nucleotides matching TRBD2. The V segment lost 4 bases and the J segment 5 bases; nucleotides outside the gene matches: 5. This CDR3 comprises 15 residues. Germline CDR1 reads SGHRS; CDR2 reads YFSETQ. The CDR3 DNA reads TGCGCCAGCAGCACAGGGACTAGCGGGACGGAGACCCAGTACTTC. It is translated as CASSTGTSGTETQYF. The whole variable domain, remainder taken from reference TRBV5-1 and TRBJ2-5, is KAGVTQTPRYLIKTRGQQVTLSCSPISGHRSVSWYQQTPGQGLQFLFEYFSETQRNKGNFPGRFSGRQFSNSRSEMNVSTLELGDSALYLCASSTGTSGTETQYFGPGTRLLVL.

Notes on this clonotype: Given the absence of the conserved phenylalanine or tryptophan at the CDR3 end, a read error is likely. The chain combines TRBV14 with TRBJ2-1; no clear D. V dropped 1 base and J dropped 1 base, with 8 bases sitting between them. Germline V CDR1 and CDR2: SGHDN, FVKESK. The CDR3 sequence is 15 residues long. CDR3 sequence: CASSQGLRSYNEQFM. The CDR3 DNA reads TGTGCCAGCAGCCAAGGTCTTAGGTCCTACAATGAGCAGTTCATG.

Note on this clonotype: At one of its ends the junction is not consistent with the germline gene, which may arise from a read error. The V gene is TRBV5-5, the J gene TRBJ2-2; 7 nucleotides match TRBD2. CDR1 is SGHKS and CDR2 is YYEKEE in the germline V gene (reference sequence). The length of the CDR3 is 15 residues. CDR3 amino acids: CASSKLAENNGELFF. CDR3 nucleotide sequence: TGTGCCAGCAGTAAGCTAGCGGAGAACAACGGGGAACTGTTTTTT.

In regard to this clonotype: A junction end diverges from the germline sequence, so it may reflect a read error. This chain joins TRBV11-2 and TRBJ2-3; the D is unclear. This CDR3 has 14 amino acids. Per germline, CDR1 SGHAT and CDR2 FQNNGV. In DNA, the CDR3 is TGTACCAGCAGCTTAGATCGCCCTCCAGATACGCAGTATTTT. Its protein product is CTSSLDRPPDTQYF.

Comments on this clonotype: At one of its ends the junction is not consistent with the germline gene, which may arise from a read error. The CDR3 DNA is TGCAGCGTTGACCGGGACTGGCGAGAGCAGACCTTC. This sequence encodes CSVDRDWREQTF. J is TRBJ2-1 and V is TRBV29-1; possibly TRBD2 for D (6 bases). There are 12 residues in the CDR3. Per germline, CDR1 SQVTM and CDR2 ANQGSEA.

The genes are TRBV11-2 and TRBJ2-7; 10 bases match TRBD1. The V gene's germline CDR1 is SGHAT and CDR2 FQNNGV. Trimming removed 5 bases from V and 2 bases from J; junction bases left unmatched: 3. The CDR3 loop spans 14 amino acids. The CDR3 DNA follows: TGTGCCAGCAGCACCGGGACAGGGGCCTACGAGCAGTACTTC. It yields the protein CASSTGTGAYEQYF.

The chain recombines TRBV25-1 with TRBJ2-3; D gene ambiguous. The DNA end is more similar to TRBJ1-5, so the J call may be wrong. The length of the CDR3 is 16 residues. Germline CDR1 and CDR2: MGHDK and SYGVNS. CDR3 loop: CASSESIGRVADTQHF. DNA of the CDR3: TGTGCCAGCAGTGAATCAATCGGGCGGGTTGCAGATACGCAGCATTTT.

This chain joins TRBV11-2 and TRBJ2-5; D perhaps matches TRBD2 (6 bases). Germline-derived CDR1 and CDR2 are SGHAT and FQNNGV. Trimming removed 9 bases from V and 0 bases from J, with 20 bases in between. The CDR3 is made up of 16 amino acids. The CDR3 spells CASRERDSAHQETQYF. CDR3 coding DNA: TGTGCCAGTAGAGAGAGGGACTCGGCCCACCAAGAGACCCAGTACTTC.

This clonotype was seen ten or more times. This sequence joins TRBV4-1 and TRBJ1-1; D uncertain. Germline V CDR1 and CDR2: MGHRA, YSYEKL. The CDR3 spans 17 residues. The V end was cut by 4 bases, the J end by 0 bases, with 18 bases between. CDR3 in DNA: TGCGCCAGCAGCCTGAAACAGCTGGAGGGAATGAACACTGAAGCTTTCTTT. Translating gives CASSLKQLEGMNTEAFF.

This clonotype was recorded at least ten times. The chain couples TRBV30 to TRBJ2-7; TRBD2 matches at 8 bases. V was pared by 5 bases and J by 10 bases, with 13 bases of the junction left unmatched. CDR1 and CDR2 from the germline V gene are GTSNPN and SVGIG (reference sequence). The CDR3 runs 13 residues. Here the CDR3 DNA reads TGTGCCTGGTCCGGGGGGCTAGCGGGTATTCAGTACTTC. Encoded protein: CAWSGGLAGIQYF.

The rearrangement uses TRBV11-2 and TRBJ2-3, with a tentative D call TRBD1 (6 bases). V was trimmed by 9 bases and J by 4 bases, leaving 17 bases between them. The CDR3 has 14 amino acids. Germline V gene lookup returns CDR1 SGHAT and CDR2 FQNNGV. This CDR3 reads CASSTGQIADTQYF. The CDR3 DNA follows: TGTGCCAGTAGCACCGGACAGATCGCAGATACGCAGTATTTT.

This clonotype appeared a single time. The junction departs from the called germline gene at one end, perhaps through a read error. The V and J genes are TRBV29-1 and TRBJ2-1; TRBD2 matches 10 bases. This CDR3 region has 15 residues. CDR1 SQVTM and CDR2 ANQGSEA come from the germline V gene. The CDR3 is CGVVTAGGPGNEKFF. CDR3 nucleotide sequence: TGCGGCGTTGTGACAGCGGGAGGGCCAGGTAATGAGAAGTTCTTC.

This chain uses TRBV29-1 with TRBJ2-3, with D possibly being TRBD2 (6 bases). V was cut by 7 bases and J by 5 bases, with 19 bases left in between. This CDR3 is 14 amino acids long. The germline gives CDR1 SQVTM, CDR2 ANQGSEA. CDR3 nucleotides: TGCAGCGCTTCTGGAGGGCCGGCGGGAGATACGCAGTATTTT. It codes for CSASGGPAGDTQYF.

The chain carries TRBV6-1 and TRBJ2-3; D gene ambiguous. The CDR3 has 14 residues. Deletions cut 9 bases from V and 5 bases from J, with 18 bases between. Germline lookup yields CDR1 MNHNS and CDR2 SASEGT. CDR3 amino acids: CASKGPLAIDTQYF. The CDR3 DNA sequence: TGTGCCAGTAAGGGTCCGTTAGCAATAGATACGCAGTATTTT.

This clonotype was found once. The chain has TRBV20-1 and TRBJ2-7, with a possible D match to TRBD1 (6 bases). Trimming left V 6 bases short and J 2 bases short, with 14 bases between. CDR3 length: 13 amino acids. Germline loops: CDR1 DFQATT, CDR2 SNEGSKA (reference sequence). In DNA, the CDR3 is TGCAGTGCCTTAAGGGACAACACCTACGAGCAGTACTTC. Its protein is CSALRDNTYEQYF.

About this clonotype: The junction and the germline gene differ at one end; a read error may be behind it. CDR3 DNA sequence: TGTGCTAGCAGCCAGTCAGTAGCCAACGGGGAGCTGTTTTTT. Protein: CASSQSVANGELFF. The chain carries TRBV14 and TRBJ2-2; the D is unclear. There are 14 residues in the CDR3. The germline gives CDR1 SGHDN, CDR2 FVKESK. The variable domain in full, with the rest retrieved from reference TRBV14 and TRBJ2-2, is EAGVTQFPSHSVIEKGQTVTLRCDPISGHDNLYWYRRVMGKEIKFLLHFVKESKQDESGMPNNRFLAERTGGTYSTLKVQPAELEDSGVYFCASSQSVANGELFFGEGSRLTVL.

In regard to this clonotype: This is likely a read error, given that the CDR3 carries no conserved phenylalanine or tryptophan at its end. The chain joins TRBV29-1 to TRBJ2-7; D is perhaps TRBD1 or TRBD2 (6 bases each). Germline lookup yields CDR1 SQVTM and CDR2 ANQGSEA. Trimming shortened V by 6 bases and J by 3 bases, and 15 bases separated the two germline ends. The CDR3 runs to 13 residues. CDR3 region: CSVLTGAGYEQYL. DNA for the CDR3: TGCAGCGTCCTGACGGGGGCCGGCTACGAGCAGTACTTA.

The chain recombines TRBV6-1 with TRBJ2-5, with TRBD2 matching 9 bases. The V gene's germline CDR1 is MNHNS and CDR2 SASEGT. CDR3 length: 18 amino acids. Losses at the gene ends were 2 bases for V and 4 bases for J; bases not matched to a gene: 14. The DNA of the CDR3 is TGTGCCAGCAGTGAACCGGTGACTAGCGGAAGTGGAGGAGAGACCCAGTACTTC. Translating gives CASSEPVTSGSGGETQYF.

Regarding this clonotype: One end of the junction does not line up with germline, which may come from a read error. The CDR3 loop reads CTSSLLEGGPPYGQYF. CDR3 sequence (DNA): TGTACCAGCAGTTTATTAGAGGGAGGGCCTCCCTACGGGCAGTACTTC. The chain uses TRBV12-3 or TRBV12-4 and TRBJ2-7; TRBD2 agrees at 7 bases. This CDR3 spans 16 amino acids.

Concerning this clonotype: The junction departs from germline at one end; a sequencing error may be responsible. The rearrangement joins TRBV14 to TRBJ2-2, with TRBD1 matching 8 bases. Per germline, CDR1 SGHDN and CDR2 FVKESK. CDR3 length: 15 amino acids. The CDR3 nucleotides are TGCGCCAGCAGACGGACAGGGTCGGTAACCGAGGAGCTGTTTTTT. It translates to CASRRTGSVTEELFF.

This rearrangement joins TRBV7-3 to TRBJ1-1; D is ambiguous. Germline V gives CDR1 SGHTA, CDR2 FQGTGA. This CDR3 is 13 amino acids long. Trimming took off 5 bases at V and 0 bases at J, with 7 bases between the two ends. This chain's CDR3 is CASSPKVNTEAFF. Here the CDR3 DNA reads TGTGCCAGCAGCCCTAAAGTGAACACTGAAGCTTTCTTT.

As to this clonotype: A read error may produce the germline difference seen at one junction end. V gene TRBV4-1 combines with J gene TRBJ2-7; 11 positions match TRBD2. The germline V gene encodes CDR1 MGHRA and CDR2 YSYEKL. The CDR3 consists of 15 residues. This CDR3 reads CASSSPGLAVYELYF. CDR3 DNA: TGCGCCAGCAGCTCACCGGGACTAGCGGTCTACGAGCTGTACTTC.

This clonotype is categorized as medium-sized. The genes are TRBV29-1 and TRBJ1-4, with 9 nucleotides matching TRBD1. The length of the CDR3 is 15 residues. Germline CDR1 and CDR2: SQVTM and ANQGSEA. With 1 base clipped from V and 6 bases from J, the junction kept 6 bases outside the gene matches. The CDR3 nucleotides are TGCAGCGTTGAAGCCCTGGGACAGGGTGATGAAAAACTGTTTTTT. The encoded protein is CSVEALGQGDEKLFF.

This clonotype was seen a few times. Compared with germline, one end of the junction differs, possibly owing to a read error. The CDR3 sequence: CTSSSPGTSGKNIQYF. As DNA, the CDR3 is TGCACCAGCAGTTCCCCCGGGACTAGCGGCAAAAACATTCAGTACTTC. The chain employs TRBV28 and TRBJ2-4, with 11 bases lining up with TRBD2. The CDR3 totals 16 residues. Germline CDR1 is MDHEN and CDR2 is SYDVKM.

The CDR3 sequence: CASSPRQGKGSYTF. DNA of the CDR3: TGTGCCAGCAGTCCCCGACAGGGAAAGGGTAGCTACACCTTC. The chain carries TRBV2 and TRBJ1-2, with TRBD1 identical over 7 bases. This CDR3 has 14 residues. Germline V gives CDR1 SNHLY, CDR2 FYNNEI. After removal of 5 bases from V and 9 bases from J, the junction contained 12 bases not matched to a gene.

For this clonotype: At one boundary the junction diverges from the germline segment, which might be a read error. V gene TRBV19 combines with J gene TRBJ2-1; maybe TRBD2 (6 bases). The CDR3 has 15 residues. Germline V gene sequence: CDR1 LNHDA, CDR2 SQIVND (reference sequence). CDR3 sequence: CVSNPTSGRWNEQFF. CDR3 bases: TGTGTCAGTAACCCTACTAGTGGGAGGTGGAATGAGCAGTTCTTC.

V is TRBV2 and J is TRBJ2-2; D not certain. This CDR3 is 15 amino acids long. Trimming stripped 6 bases from V and 7 bases from J, with 18 bases between. The germline V gene encodes CDR1 SNHLY and CDR2 FYNNEI. As DNA, the CDR3 is TGTGCCAGCAGGCCCGACTGTAGCCGAGGCGGGGAGCTGTTTTTT. It codes for CASRPDCSRGGELFF.

On this clonotype: At one end the junction does not follow the germline gene, possibly because of a read error. The chain is built from TRBV28 and TRBJ2-1, with TRBD2 matching 12 bases. The CDR3 loop spans 22 amino acids. Looked up from germline, CDR1 is MDHEN and CDR2 is SYDVKM. CDR3 DNA sequence: TGTGCCGGCAGTCCAAGGACTAGCGGGATATACCTACCCGGCGTACCCCCGAATGAGCAGTTCTTC. Translated, it gives CAGSPRTSGIYLPGVPPNEQFF.

This clonotype came up many times. This chain joins TRBV20-1 and TRBJ2-2; no reliable D call. In germline, CDR1 is DFQATT, CDR2 SNEGSKA (reference sequence). The length of the CDR3 is 14 residues. The V and J ends lost 6 bases and 4 bases respectively, with 15 bases between them. In DNA, the CDR3 is TGCAGTGCCCAATCTGGTCCGACCACCGGGGAGCTGTTTTTT. Protein sequence: CSAQSGPTTGELFF.

To note about this clonotype: Lacking the conserved final phenylalanine or tryptophan, this CDR3 likely reflects a read error. The chain has TRBV12-3 or TRBV12-4 and TRBJ2-3; D gene ambiguous. The CDR3 covers 13 residues. This CDR3 reads CASSFPSTDMQYY. The DNA for the CDR3 is TGTGCCAGCAGTTTCCCCTCCACAGATATGCAGTATTAT.